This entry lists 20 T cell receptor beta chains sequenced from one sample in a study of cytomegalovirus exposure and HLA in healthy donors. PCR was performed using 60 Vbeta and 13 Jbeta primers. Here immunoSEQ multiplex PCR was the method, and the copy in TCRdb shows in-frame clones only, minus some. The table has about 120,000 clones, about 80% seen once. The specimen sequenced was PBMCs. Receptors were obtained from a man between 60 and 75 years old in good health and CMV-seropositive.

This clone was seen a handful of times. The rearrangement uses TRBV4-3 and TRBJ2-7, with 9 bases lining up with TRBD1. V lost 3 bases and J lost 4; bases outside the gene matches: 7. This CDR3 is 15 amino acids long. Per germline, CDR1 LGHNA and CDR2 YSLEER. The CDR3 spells CASSQTGTGLYEQYF. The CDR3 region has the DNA TGCGCCAGCAGCCAGACCGGGACAGGGCTTTACGAGCAGTACTTC.

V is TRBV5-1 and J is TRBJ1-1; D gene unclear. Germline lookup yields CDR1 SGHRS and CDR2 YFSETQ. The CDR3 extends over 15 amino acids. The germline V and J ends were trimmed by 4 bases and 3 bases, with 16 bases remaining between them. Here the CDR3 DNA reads TGCGCCAGCAGCGCTGTGACTTCGAAAGACACTGAAGCTTTCTTT. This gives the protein CASSAVTSKDTEAFF.

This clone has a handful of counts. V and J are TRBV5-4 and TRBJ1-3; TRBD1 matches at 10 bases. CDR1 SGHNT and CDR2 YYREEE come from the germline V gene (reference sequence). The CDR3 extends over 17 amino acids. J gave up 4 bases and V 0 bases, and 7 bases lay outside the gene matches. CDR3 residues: CASSLGGQGLRGNTIYF. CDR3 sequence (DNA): TGTGCCAGCAGCTTGGGGGGACAGGGGCTACGAGGAAACACCATATATTTT.

The CDR3 DNA follows: TGTGCCAGTAGTATGACAGGGGAAGGCGGGGAGCTGTTTTTT. It yields the protein CASSMTGEGGELFF. The chain is built from TRBV19 and TRBJ2-2, with 8 bases matching TRBD1. The junction had 4 bases not matched to a gene; V was cut back by 3 bases and J by 7 bases. This CDR3 comprises 14 residues. Germline values: CDR1 LNHDA, CDR2 SQIVND (reference sequence).

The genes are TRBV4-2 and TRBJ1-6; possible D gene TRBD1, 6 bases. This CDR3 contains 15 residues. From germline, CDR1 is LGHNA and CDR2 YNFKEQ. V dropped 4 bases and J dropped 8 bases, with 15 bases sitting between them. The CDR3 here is CASSLLGARDSPLHF. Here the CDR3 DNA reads TGTGCCAGCAGCCTTCTGGGGGCGCGAGATTCACCCCTCCACTTT.

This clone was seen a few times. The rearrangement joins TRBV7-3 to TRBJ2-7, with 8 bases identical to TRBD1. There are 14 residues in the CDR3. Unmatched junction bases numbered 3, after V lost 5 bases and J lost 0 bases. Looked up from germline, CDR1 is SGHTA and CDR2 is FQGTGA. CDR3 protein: CASSRQGPSYEQYF. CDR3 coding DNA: TGTGCCAGCAGCAGACAGGGGCCCTCCTACGAGCAGTACTTC.

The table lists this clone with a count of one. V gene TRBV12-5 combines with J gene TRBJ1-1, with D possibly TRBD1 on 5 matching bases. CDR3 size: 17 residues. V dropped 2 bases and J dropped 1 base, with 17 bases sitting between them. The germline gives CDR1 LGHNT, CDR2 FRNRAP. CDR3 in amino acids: CASGLITGRGRNTEAFF. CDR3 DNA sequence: TGTGCTAGTGGTTTGATAACAGGTAGAGGAAGGAACACTGAAGCTTTCTTT.

The DNA of the CDR3 is TGTGCCAGCAGACCCCGGGGTATCAATCAGCCCCAGCATTTT. Encoded protein: CASRPRGINQPQHF. The gene calls are TRBV2 and TRBJ1-5; D gene ambiguous. V was trimmed by 6 bases and J by 3 bases, leaving 12 bases between them. The CDR3 is 14 residues long. The V gene's germline CDR1 is SNHLY and CDR2 FYNNEI.

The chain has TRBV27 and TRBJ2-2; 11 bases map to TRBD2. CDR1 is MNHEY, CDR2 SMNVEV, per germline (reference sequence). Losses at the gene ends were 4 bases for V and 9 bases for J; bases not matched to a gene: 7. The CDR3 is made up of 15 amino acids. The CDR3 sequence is CASSYVAGGRWELFF. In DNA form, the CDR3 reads TGTGCCAGCAGTTACGTAGCGGGAGGGCGCTGGGAGCTGTTTTTT.

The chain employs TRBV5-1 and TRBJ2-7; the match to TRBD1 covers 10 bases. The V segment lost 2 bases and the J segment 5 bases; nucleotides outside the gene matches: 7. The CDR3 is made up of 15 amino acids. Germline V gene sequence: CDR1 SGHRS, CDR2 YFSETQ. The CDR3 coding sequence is TGCGCCAGCAGCTTCCCGGGACAGGGGATAAACGAGCAGTACTTC. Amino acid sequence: CASSFPGQGINEQYF.

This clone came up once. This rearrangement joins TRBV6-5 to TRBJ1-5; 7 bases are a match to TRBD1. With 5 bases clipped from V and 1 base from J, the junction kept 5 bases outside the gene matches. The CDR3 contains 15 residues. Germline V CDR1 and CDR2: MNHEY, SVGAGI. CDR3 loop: CASSQEQGSNQPQHF. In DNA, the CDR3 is TGTGCCAGCAGTCAGGAACAGGGGAGCAATCAGCCCCAGCATTTT.

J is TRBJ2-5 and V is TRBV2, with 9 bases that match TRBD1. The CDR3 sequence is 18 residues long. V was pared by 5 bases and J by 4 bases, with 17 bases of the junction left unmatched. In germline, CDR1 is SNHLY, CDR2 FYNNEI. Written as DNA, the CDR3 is TGTGCCAGCAGTACTCCCACAGGGGGCGGTTTTATTACAGAGACCCAGTACTTC. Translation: CASSTPTGGGFITETQYF.

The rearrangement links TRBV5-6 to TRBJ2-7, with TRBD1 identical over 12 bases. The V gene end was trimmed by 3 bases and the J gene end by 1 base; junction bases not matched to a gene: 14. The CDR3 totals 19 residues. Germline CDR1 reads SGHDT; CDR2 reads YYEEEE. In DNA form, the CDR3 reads TGTGCCAGCAGCTCTCGTCCCGGGACAGGGGGCCAAAGTTCCTACGAGCAGTACTTC. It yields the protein CASSSRPGTGGQSSYEQYF.

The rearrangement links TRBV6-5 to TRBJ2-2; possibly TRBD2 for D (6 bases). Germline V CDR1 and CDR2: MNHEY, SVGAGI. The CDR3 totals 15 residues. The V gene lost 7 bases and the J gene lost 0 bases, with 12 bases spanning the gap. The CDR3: CASILPGANTGELFF. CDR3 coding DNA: TGTGCCAGCATCTTACCGGGGGCGAACACCGGGGAGCTGTTTTTT.

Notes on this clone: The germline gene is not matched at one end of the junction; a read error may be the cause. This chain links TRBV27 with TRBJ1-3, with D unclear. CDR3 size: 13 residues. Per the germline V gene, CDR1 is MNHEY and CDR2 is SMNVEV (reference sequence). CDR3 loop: CASGFQAGNTIYF. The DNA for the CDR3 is TGTGCCAGCGGTTTCCAAGCCGGAAACACCATATATTTT.

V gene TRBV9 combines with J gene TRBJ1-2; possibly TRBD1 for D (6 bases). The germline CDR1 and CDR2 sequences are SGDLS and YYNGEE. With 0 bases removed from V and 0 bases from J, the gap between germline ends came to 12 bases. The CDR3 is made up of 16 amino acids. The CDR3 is CASSVDGGQPNYGYTF. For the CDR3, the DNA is TGTGCCAGCAGCGTAGACGGCGGACAGCCTAACTATGGCTACACCTTC. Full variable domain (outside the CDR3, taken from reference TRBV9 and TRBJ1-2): DSGVTQTPKHLITATGQRVTLRCSPRSGDLSVYWYQQSLDQGLQFLIQYYNGEERAKGNILERFSAQQFPDLHSELNLSSLELGDSALYFCASSVDGGQPNYGYTFGSGTRLTVV.

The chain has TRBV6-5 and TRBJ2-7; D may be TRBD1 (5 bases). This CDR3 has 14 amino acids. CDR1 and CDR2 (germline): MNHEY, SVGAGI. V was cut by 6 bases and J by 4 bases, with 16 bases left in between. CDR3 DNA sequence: TGTGCCAGCAGCCAGGGTAGGAGCTTTTACGAGCAGTACTTC. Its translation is CASSQGRSFYEQYF.

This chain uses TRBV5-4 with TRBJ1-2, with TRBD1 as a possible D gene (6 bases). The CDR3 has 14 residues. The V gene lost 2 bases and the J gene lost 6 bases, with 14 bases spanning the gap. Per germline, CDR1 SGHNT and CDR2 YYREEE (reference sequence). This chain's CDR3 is CASSFPGTLHGYTF. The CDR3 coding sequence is TGTGCCAGCAGCTTCCCCGGGACATTACATGGCTACACCTTC.

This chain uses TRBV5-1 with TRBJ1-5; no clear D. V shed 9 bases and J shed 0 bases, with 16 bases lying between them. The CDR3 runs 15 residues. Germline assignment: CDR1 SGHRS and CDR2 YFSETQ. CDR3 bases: TGCGCCACCTCTCAGTTCTTAATTAGCAATCAGCCCCAGCATTTT. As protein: CATSQFLISNQPQHF.

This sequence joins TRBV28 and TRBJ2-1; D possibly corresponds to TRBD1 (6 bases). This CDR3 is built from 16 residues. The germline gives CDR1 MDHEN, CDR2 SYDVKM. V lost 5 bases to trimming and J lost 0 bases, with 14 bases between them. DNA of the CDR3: TGTGCCAGCAGTGCTCGGACAGCTAGCTCCTACAATGAGCAGTTCTTC. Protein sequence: CASSARTASSYNEQFF.